This T cell receptor (beta chain) was recovered during a study of cytomegalovirus exposure and HLA in healthy donors. The CDR3 runs 16 residues. CDR1 and CDR2 from the germline V gene are ENHRY and SYGVKD. Unmatched junction bases numbered 10, after V lost 6 bases and J lost 5 bases. This PCR relied on a set of 60 Vbeta primers and 13 Jbeta primers. Libraries were prepared by immunoSEQ multiplex PCR; TCRdb keeps only in-frame clonotypes and omits some of them. The sample has some 190,000 clones, about four fifths seen once. Material: PBMCs. The source is a man aged 35 to 55 in good health and CMV-seronegative. The V and J genes are TRBV10-3 and TRBJ1-6; TRBD1 matches 7 bases. The CDR3: CAISPGQPGNNSPLHF. The CDR3 nucleotides read TGTGCCATCAGCCCGGGACAGCCGGGAAATAATTCACCCCTCCACTTT.